A single sample is the source of the 13 T cell receptor beta chains below, sequenced in a study of post-analysis software for immune sequencing data. These TCRs are of unknown antigen specificity. Broader study findings: Relative to controls, patients had a handful of TRBV segments at higher frequency, with TRBV5-6, TRBV5-1 and TRBV20-1 among these.

Included in the TCR beta cDNA libraries were unique molecular identifiers. TCRdb redid the calling of the PCR reads with MiXCR, one entry per CDR3 protein. Of around 500,000 distinct CDR3 sequences listed, about a third are singletons. The sample taken for sequencing was blood. The receptors stem from a girl aged 2 to 17 with multiple sclerosis.

The chain joins TRBV5-6 to TRBJ2-5, with a weak D call TRBD2 (5 bases). Germline V gene data show CDR1 as SGHDT and CDR2 as YYEEEE. The CDR3 loop spans 14 amino acids. V lost 0 bases and J 10 bases, leaving 16 bases between the germline ends. The CDR3 DNA is TGTGCCAGCAGCTTGGCCGAGGGCTTCGTATACCAGTACTTC. It specifies CASSLAEGFVYQYF.

V and J are TRBV10-1 and TRBJ2-4, with 8 bases that match TRBD2. The end of the DNA fits TRBJ2-5 better, so the J call may be wrong. Per germline, CDR1 WNHNN and CDR2 SYGVQD (reference sequence). This CDR3 has 16 amino acids. DNA for the CDR3: TGCGCCAGCAGTGAGTCTCTGGCGGGGGGCCAAGAGACCCAGTACTTC. Residues: CASSESLAGGQETQYF.

In its sample, this clonotype was seen many times. This rearrangement joins TRBV5-1 to TRBJ1-2, with no clear D. The V gene's germline CDR1 is SGHRS and CDR2 YFSETQ. V shed 0 bases and J shed 2 bases, with 8 bases lying between them. The CDR3 runs to 14 residues. The CDR3 sequence: CASSLGPENYGYTF. The CDR3 coding sequence is TGCGCCAGCAGCTTGGGGCCGGAAAACTATGGCTACACCTTC.

This clonotype was recorded a few times. The J gene is TRBJ2-3, the V gene TRBV18; TRBD1 aligns across 7 bases. V shed 2 bases, J shed 1 base, and the junction held 3 bases outside the gene matches. CDR1 is KGHSH, CDR2 LQKENI, per germline. This CDR3 spans 15 amino acids. The CDR3 region is CASSPLGQRTDTQYF. CDR3 DNA: TGTGCCAGCTCACCATTGGGACAGCGCACAGATACGCAGTATTTT.

The chain has TRBV15 and TRBJ2-3; a weak D match, TRBD2 (6 bases). V was cut by 0 bases and J by 5 bases, with 15 bases left in between. This CDR3 contains 16 residues. Germline CDR1 and CDR2: LNHNV and YYDKDF (reference sequence). CDR3 sequence: CATSRERAGKLDTQYF. The CDR3 nucleotides read TGTGCCACCAGCAGAGAAAGGGCGGGGAAATTAGATACGCAGTATTTT.

This chain links TRBV14 with TRBJ2-4; D remains ambiguous. V was pared by 4 bases and J by 2 bases, with 15 bases between. The CDR3 is made up of 16 amino acids. From germline, CDR1 is SGHDN and CDR2 FVKESK. CDR3 in DNA: TGTGCCAGCAGCCCCCTAGGATGGGAATCCAAAAACATTCAGTACTTC. This gives the protein CASSPLGWESKNIQYF.

This clonotype came up a few times. The rearrangement joins TRBV10-3 to TRBJ1-2; 9 bases match TRBD1. The CDR3 runs 14 residues. Germline CDR1 ENHRY, CDR2 SYGVKD. With 3 bases clipped from V and 6 bases from J, the junction kept 5 bases outside the gene matches. The CDR3 DNA reads TGTGCCATCAGTGACTACAGGGGGCGGAATGGCTACACCTTC. It is translated as CAISDYRGRNGYTF.

The chain is built from TRBV7-3 and TRBJ2-1; 8 positions agree with TRBD1. The CDR3 covers 16 residues. Germline V gene data show CDR1 as SGHTA and CDR2 as FQGTGA. V lost 5 bases and J lost 4; bases outside the gene matches: 10. CDR3 in DNA: TGTGCCAGCAGCATACAGGGACAGGAATTTTACAATGAGCAGTTCTTC. The encoded protein is CASSIQGQEFYNEQFF.

Note on this clonotype: At one boundary the junction diverges from the germline segment, which might be a read error. The chain uses TRBV9 and TRBJ1-5, with D maybe TRBD1 (5 bases). Germline V CDR1 and CDR2: SGDLS, YYNGEE. This CDR3 is 13 amino acids long. CDR3 coding DNA: TGTGCCAGTAGCGTAGGGGCGGGTCAGCCCCAGCATTTT. It yields the protein CASSVGAGQPQHF.

The rearrangement links TRBV20-1 to TRBJ1-2; no reliable D call. V dropped 4 bases and J dropped 0 bases, with 15 bases sitting between them. CDR1 is DFQATT, CDR2 SNEGSKA, per germline (reference sequence). This CDR3 is 15 amino acids long. CDR3 protein: CSANYLSDANYGYTF. The CDR3 DNA is TGCAGTGCTAACTACTTGTCGGATGCTAACTATGGCTACACCTTC.

On this clonotype: A read error may explain this, as a much larger clone is one base away. The chain uses TRBV5-4 and TRBJ2-1; 10 positions agree with TRBD2. CDR1 is SGHNT and CDR2 is YYREEE in the germline V gene (reference sequence). CDR3 length equals 16 residues. The CDR3 bases are TGTGCCAGCAGCTTGGTTTCTAGCGGGGGATACAATGAGCAGGTCTTC. Its protein product is CASSLVSSGGYNEQVF.

The gene calls are TRBV11-2 and TRBJ1-2, with D unclear. V was pared by 5 bases and J by 3 bases, with 13 bases between. The CDR3 runs 14 residues. Per germline, CDR1 SGHAT and CDR2 FQNNGV. The CDR3 nucleotides read TGTGCCAGCAGCCCCAGAAACCTTTACTATGGCTACACCTTC. Its translation: CASSPRNLYYGYTF.

The chain carries TRBV6-2 or TRBV6-3 and TRBJ2-1, with D possibly TRBD2 on 5 matching bases. V shed 5 bases and J shed 1 base, with 15 bases lying between them. CDR3 size: 16 residues. Germline-derived CDR1 and CDR2 are MNHEY and SVGEGT. Written as DNA, the CDR3 is TGTGCCAGCAGTAGCCCTTGGACTGGTTCCTACAATGAGCAGTTCTTC. It specifies CASSSPWTGSYNEQFF.